Following are 6 T cell receptor beta chains from one sample sequenced in a study of Ad26.COV2.S vaccination and SARS-CoV-2 variants. Treatment: about 20 received Ad26.COV2.S at low or high dose, single or two shots; five or six received placebo; per-sample allocation not given. Samples were taken on day 63 after the first vaccine or placebo injection. Data came from immunoSEQ multiplex PCR; TCRdb stores just in-frame clones and leaves some out. The sample lists hundreds of thousands of clones, approximately 86% occurring once. Sequencing was performed on peripheral blood, taken in a trial of Ad26.COV2.S vaccine versus placebo. The receptors originated from a person between 18 and 65 years old who received the Ad26.COV2.S COVID-19 vaccine or a placebo.

This clone has only one observation. The chain links TRBV2 to TRBJ2-1; 16 bases are shared with TRBD2. Germline V CDR1 and CDR2: SNHLY, FYNNEI. The CDR3 contains 20 residues. V lost 6 bases and J lost 1; bases outside the gene matches: 12. The chain's CDR3 is CASREGPGLAGGGSYNEQFF. The CDR3 DNA is TGTGCCAGCAGGGAGGGACCGGGACTAGCGGGAGGGGGGTCCTACAATGAGCAGTTCTTC. Combining the CDR3 with reference TRBV2 and TRBJ2-1 gives the whole variable domain EPEVTQTPSHQVTQMGQEVILRCVPISNHLYFYWYRQILGQKVEFLVSFYNNEISEKSEIFDDQFSVERPDGSNFTLKIRSTKLEDSAMYFCASREGPGLAGGGSYNEQFFGPGTRLTVL.

Worth noting for this clone: At the DNA level, this CDR3 is encoded by other sequences in the same sample as well. This chain uses TRBV12-3 or TRBV12-4 with TRBJ1-5; D gene ambiguous. The CDR3 is 13 residues long. The V gene lost 3 bases and the J gene lost 5 bases, with 8 bases spanning the gap. CDR3 sequence (DNA): TGTGCCAGCAGTTTTGGCGGAGATCAGCCCCAGCATTTT. Translating gives CASSFGGDQPQHF.

This clone came up a few times. The chain combines TRBV11-3 with TRBJ1-1; D unresolved. V gave up 0 bases and J gave up 1 base, with 3 bases separating them. From germline, CDR1 is SGHNT and CDR2 YENEEA. CDR3 length equals 13 residues. DNA of the CDR3: TGTGCCAGCAGCTTAGAGGAGAACACTGAAGCTTTCTTT. Translated: CASSLEENTEAFF.

The rearrangement links TRBV28 to TRBJ1-1, with D perhaps matching TRBD1 (5 bases). V shed 8 bases and J shed 5 bases, with 18 bases lying between them. Germline V CDR1 and CDR2: MDHEN, SYDVKM. The CDR3 sequence is 14 residues long. In DNA, the CDR3 is TGTGCCAGCCCGGGGAGAGGGGTCGGGACTGAAGCTTTCTTT. This gives the protein CASPGRGVGTEAFF.

The chain is built from TRBV7-2 and TRBJ2-1, with TRBD1 identical over 8 bases. CDR1 and CDR2 (germline): SGHTA, FQGNSA. Germline trimming cut 5 bases from V and 5 bases from J; bases unmatched to any gene: 5. This CDR3 has 14 residues. CDR3 DNA: TGTGCCAGCAGCCCACAGGGGGGCCACAATGAGCAGTTCTTC. It translates to CASSPQGGHNEQFF. The full variable domain, completed using reference TRBV7-2 and TRBJ2-1, is GAGVSQSPSNKVTEKGKDVELRCDPISGHTALYWYRQSLGQGLEFLIYFQGNSAPDKSGLPSDRFSAERTGGSVSTLTIQRTQQEDSAVYLCASSPQGGHNEQFFGPGTRLTVL.

This chain uses TRBV29-1 with TRBJ2-5; 8 nucleotides line up with TRBD2. V lost 8 bases, J lost 1 base, and 18 bases stayed unmatched. Looked up from germline, CDR1 is SQVTM and CDR2 is ANQGSEA. This CDR3 comprises 17 residues. CDR3 protein: CSPLKGSSGAFQETQYF. CDR3 in DNA: TGCAGCCCATTAAAGGGGAGTAGCGGGGCCTTCCAAGAGACCCAGTACTTC.